These 16 T cell receptor beta chains were all obtained from the same sample, sequenced in a study of cytomegalovirus exposure and HLA in healthy donors. The PCR made use of 60 Vbeta and 13 Jbeta primers. Sequencing used immunoSEQ multiplex PCR; TCRdb keeps in-frame clones, though not all of them. The sample includes about 86,000 clones, around 79% of them seen just once. Sequenced sample: PBMCs. These receptors were obtained from a woman aged 40 to 55 in good health and CMV-seropositive.

Only a few counts were recorded for this clone. The rearrangement links TRBV5-1 to TRBJ2-5; possible D gene TRBD2, 6 bases. CDR1 is SGHRS and CDR2 is YFSETQ in the germline V gene. With 7 bases removed from V and 1 base from J, the gap between germline ends came to 11 bases. The CDR3 spans 13 residues. CDR3 amino acids: CASRLGGQETQYF. The CDR3 DNA reads as TGCGCCAGCCGTCTGGGGGGCCAAGAGACCCAGTACTTC.

Only one count was recorded for this clone. This chain uses TRBV5-1 with TRBJ2-3, with a tentative D call TRBD1 (5 bases). The CDR3 loop spans 14 amino acids. The V end lost 4 bases, the J end lost 2 bases, and 11 bases lay between the germline ends. From germline, CDR1 is SGHRS and CDR2 YFSETQ. The DNA for the CDR3 is TGCGCCAGCAGCACCCGACAGAACACAGATACGCAGTATTTT. Protein product: CASSTRQNTDTQYF.

The chain links TRBV7-9 to TRBJ1-1; 7 bases fit TRBD1. V lost 0 bases to trimming and J lost 7 bases; unmatched junction nucleotides: 5. CDR1 and CDR2 (germline): SEHNR, FQNEAQ (reference sequence). The CDR3 length is 14 residues. The DNA for the CDR3 is TGTGCCAGCAGCTTAGCCGGACAGGTACTTGAAGCTTTCTTT. Encoded protein: CASSLAGQVLEAFF.

This clone was seen a few times. The chain combines TRBV5-4 with TRBJ2-1; 13 positions agree with TRBD2. The J segment lost 0 bases and the V segment lost 0 bases, leaving 0 bases of the junction unmatched. The CDR3 totals 17 residues. From germline, CDR1 is SGHNT and CDR2 YYREEE (reference sequence). In nucleotides, the CDR3 is TGTGCCAGCAGCTTGGGGACTAGCGGGAGCTCCTACAATGAGCAGTTCTTC. It specifies CASSLGTSGSSYNEQFF.

The gene calls are TRBV11-1 and TRBJ1-1, with D possibly TRBD1 on 6 matching bases. Per germline, CDR1 SGHAT and CDR2 FQDESV (reference sequence). V lost 5 bases and J lost 5, with 15 bases in between. There are 14 residues in the CDR3. As DNA, the CDR3 is TGTGCCAGCAGCCAAGGGGGGGGTTGGACTGAAGCTTTCTTT. Encoded protein: CASSQGGGWTEAFF.

The chain has TRBV29-1 and TRBJ2-1, with 7 nucleotides matching TRBD1. CDR1 is SQVTM, CDR2 ANQGSEA, per germline. The CDR3 totals 12 residues. V lost 6 bases to trimming and J lost 7 bases; unmatched junction nucleotides: 6. CDR3 nucleotides: TGCAGCGTCAAGGGGGCGACAAATGAGCAGTTCTTC. Residues: CSVKGATNEQFF.

V usage is TRBV25-1 and J usage is TRBJ1-6; a possible D gene is TRBD1 (5 bases). The CDR3 runs to 14 residues. Trimming stripped 3 bases from V and 9 bases from J, with 12 bases between. Germline lookup yields CDR1 MGHDK and CDR2 SYGVNS. The CDR3 DNA follows: TGTGCCAGCAGTGATGGCAGGGAACGTTCACCCCTCCACTTT. Its translation: CASSDGRERSPLHF.

In DNA form, the CDR3 reads TGTGCCATCAGTGAGTCAGAGGGCGCCTACGAGCAGTACTTC. Protein product: CAISESEGAYEQYF. The chain recombines TRBV10-3 with TRBJ2-7; D perhaps matches TRBD2 (5 bases). Germline lookup yields CDR1 ENHRY and CDR2 SYGVKD. The CDR3 runs to 14 residues. The V gene lost 0 bases and the J gene lost 2 bases, with 8 bases spanning the gap.

The chain couples TRBV7-6 to TRBJ2-5; 9 nucleotides line up with TRBD2. Germline V CDR1 and CDR2: SGHVS, FNYEAQ. The CDR3 has 15 residues. With 5 bases clipped from V and 1 base from J, the junction kept 5 bases outside the gene matches. The CDR3 DNA is TGTGCCAGCAGCCCGACTAGCGGAGCCCAAGAGACCCAGTACTTC. Translated, it gives CASSPTSGAQETQYF.

This clone has a single count. This sequence joins TRBV19 and TRBJ1-1; 7 positions match TRBD1. Germline V gene lookup returns CDR1 LNHDA and CDR2 SQIVND (reference sequence). The V and J ends lost 5 bases and 0 bases, in that order; junction bases with no gene match: 6. The CDR3 consists of 15 residues. CDR3 in DNA: TGTGCCAGTAGTCCAGGGGGAGTAATGAACACTGAAGCTTTCTTT. It specifies CASSPGGVMNTEAFF.

This rearrangement joins TRBV6-1 to TRBJ1-1; 9 nucleotides align to TRBD1. CDR3 length: 14 amino acids. J lost 4 bases, V lost 2 bases, and 2 bases had no gene match. CDR1 is MNHNS and CDR2 is SASEGT in the germline V gene. This CDR3 reads CASSELDRGTEAFF. As DNA, the CDR3 is TGTGCCAGCAGTGAACTGGACAGGGGCACTGAAGCTTTCTTT.

The rearrangement uses TRBV28 and TRBJ2-2; 8 bases fit TRBD2. This CDR3 is built from 16 residues. CDR1 is MDHEN, CDR2 SYDVKM, per germline. V was clipped by 1 base and J by 7 bases; unmatched bases: 8. CDR3 bases: TGTGCCAGCAGTTTATCTAGCGGGTGGGGGATCGGGGAGCTGTTTTTT. Encoded protein: CASSLSSGWGIGELFF.

This chain uses TRBV5-5 with TRBJ2-7, with D possibly TRBD2 on 6 matching bases. The CDR3 covers 18 residues. Germline V gene lookup returns CDR1 SGHKS and CDR2 YYEKEE (reference sequence). V was clipped by 4 bases and J by 7 bases, with 30 bases between them. Written as DNA, the CDR3 is TGTGCCAGCAGCCCCCGTCGAGGTTCGGTAGCGGCGGCAGGAGAGCAGTACTTC. It is translated as CASSPRRGSVAAAGEQYF.

This clone was recorded a few times. This sequence joins TRBV9 and TRBJ2-7, with 9 nucleotides matching TRBD1. V was pared by 4 bases and J by 2 bases, with 22 bases of the junction left unmatched. The germline V gene has CDR1 SGDLS and CDR2 YYNGEE. This CDR3 has 20 amino acids. In nucleotides, the CDR3 is TGTGCCAGCAGCCCCCTCCCCCCCATCACCGGGACAGGGAAACCCTACGAGCAGTACTTC. Translation: CASSPLPPITGTGKPYEQYF.

This clone has just a few counts. V and J are TRBV16 and TRBJ1-1; D perhaps matches TRBD1 (6 bases). The CDR3 runs to 14 residues. Trimming took 2 bases from V and 3 from J, leaving 10 bases between them. CDR1 and CDR2 from the germline V gene are KGHSY and FQNENV. The CDR3 is CASSQNRVDTEAFF. The DNA of the CDR3 is TGTGCCAGCAGCCAAAACAGGGTGGACACTGAAGCTTTCTTT. Using reference TRBV16 and TRBJ1-1 for the parts outside the CDR3, the full variable domain is GEEVAQTPKHLVRGEGQKAKLYCAPIKGHSYVFWYQQVLKNEFKFLISFQNENVFDETGMPKERFSAKCLPNSPCSLEIQATKLEDSAVYFCASSQNRVDTEAFFGQGTRLTVV.

CDR3 nucleotides: TGTGCCAGCAGCCCCGACACGGATACGCAGTATTTT. Residues: CASSPDTDTQYF. The chain carries TRBV27 and TRBJ2-3; D gene ambiguous. CDR1 MNHEY and CDR2 SMNVEV come from the germline V gene (reference sequence). Between the trimmed V and J ends, which lost 6 bases and 6 bases, there was a span of 10 bases. The CDR3 sequence is 12 residues long.